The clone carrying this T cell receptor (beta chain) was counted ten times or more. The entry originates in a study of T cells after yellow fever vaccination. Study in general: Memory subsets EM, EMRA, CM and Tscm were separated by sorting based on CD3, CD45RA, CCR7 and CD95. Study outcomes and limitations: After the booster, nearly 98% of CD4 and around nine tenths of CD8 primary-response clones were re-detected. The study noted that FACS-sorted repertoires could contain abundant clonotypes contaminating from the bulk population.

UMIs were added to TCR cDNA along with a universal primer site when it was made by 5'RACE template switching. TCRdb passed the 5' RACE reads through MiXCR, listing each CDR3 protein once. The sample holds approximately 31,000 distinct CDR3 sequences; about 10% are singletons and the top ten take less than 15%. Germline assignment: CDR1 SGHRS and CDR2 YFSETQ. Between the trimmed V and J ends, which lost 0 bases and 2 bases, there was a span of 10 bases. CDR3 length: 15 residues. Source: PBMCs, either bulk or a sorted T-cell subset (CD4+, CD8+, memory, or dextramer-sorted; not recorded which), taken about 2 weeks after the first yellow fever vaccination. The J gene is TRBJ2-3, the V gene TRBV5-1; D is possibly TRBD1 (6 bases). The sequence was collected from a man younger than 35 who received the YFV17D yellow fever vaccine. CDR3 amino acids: CASSLGTVFTDTQYF. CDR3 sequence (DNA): TGCGCCAGCAGCTTGGGGACAGTCTTCACAGATACGCAGTATTTT.